Here is one TCR beta chain with its context. What this receptor recognizes is not known. One base away there is no much larger clone; base qualities are not given. This entry belongs to a study of cytomegalovirus exposure and HLA in healthy donors (dated by TCRdb to the late 2010s). As for the study more broadly: In an earlier analysis of around 540 of the donors, 276 Gb of sequence data and 90 million to 120 million unique TCR beta sequences from roughly 180 million T cells were reported. Roughly 300 gigabases of sequencing data and roughly 80 million unique TCR sequences made up an early release that covered around 640 HLA-typed donors. Of the roughly 420 genotyped donors, 81% were placed in the genetic ancestry cluster associated with self-reported Caucasian donors. The aim of the study was to test whether cataloging public T cell receptors could identify signatures of past pathogen exposure. Using immunosequencing, the study profiled T cell repertoires from fewer than 700 subjects and related those repertoires to cytomegalovirus serostatus. In addition to the first cohort of approximately 670 subjects, a separate validation cohort of approximately 130 different subjects was used. To predict cytomegalovirus infection status, the study combined high-throughput TCR immunosequencing, statistical association of individual TCRs with disease status, and machine learning. To study patterns of TCR occurrence, a later analysis re-analyzed previously published TCR beta repertoires from under 750 donors and added high-resolution HLA genotyping. Rather than drawing on any new phenotypic data, the later analysis identified candidate immune exposures from TCR beta sequences and the way those sequences occurred across donors. An earlier analysis of some 500 of the donors applied high-throughput TCR beta sequencing to assess whether each TCR beta V gene segment acted as functional or pseudogenic. Donor age, sex, ethnicity and CMV serostatus were collected together with the repertoire data. A later genetic analysis used genome-wide SNP genotypes for about 65% of the roughly 670 donors, treating that subset as a discovery cohort. Every repertoire in the discovery cohort had been generated on one and the same sequencing platform. HLA typing included class I and class II loci at four-digit resolution. Typing coverage differed by locus: A, B, C, DRB1 and DQB1 were typed in roughly 620-630 donors, DQA1 in 522, DPA1 in 600 to 610, and DPB1 in about 450. Several DR-DQ haplotypes were handled as single units for association and clustering because linkage in the cohort was strong. On average, roughly 250,000 unique TCR beta nucleotide sequences were sequenced per donor among fewer than 500 genotyped donors of the cohort, with around 19% of those sequences being non-productive.

Broad study findings and their caveats: The authors suggested that the approach could potentially be extended to other disease states and immunological phenotypes. In a later analysis, several top co-occurrence clusters were reported to appear linked to parvovirus B19, influenza, CMV and Epstein-Barr virus. Broadly in line with IMGT annotations, most TCR beta V segments showed up in productive rearrangements about 87% or about 30% of the time in an earlier analysis of approximately 640 of the donors. In vitro tests confirmed that a few of the cytomegalovirus-associated TCR beta chains recognize cytomegalovirus antigens. A total of 150 to 200 TCR beta chains were listed by the study as associated with cytomegalovirus. HLA typing was unavailable for some donors at each locus, so association tests used only the typed subset. Linkage disequilibrium might explain the correlated functional status among segregating V segments, but an unknown experimental factor could not be ruled out. In a later analysis, most CMV-associated TCR beta chains were found to appear HLA-restricted, with HLA associations seemingly driven largely by CMV exposure. CMV serostatus was the only immune exposure information available for the cohort. Most TCR sequences were seen in very few donors, while some public TCRs were found in many individuals. A later analysis associated 15,000 to 20,000 TCR beta sequences with specific HLA alleles at a false discovery rate of 0.05. A cluster of highly shared sequence variants was judged likely to be a technical artifact of the sequencing pipeline. The 87-base-pair reads could not distinguish some IMGT-functional V segments, including TRBV6-2 and TRBV6-3, so those segments were excluded. Presence/absence analyses assumed roughly uniform sequencing depth across donors, an assumption that may not hold. The cohort was sequenced for TCR beta chains only, and without alpha or paired-chain data the features that could be detected were limited. Because counts were too low, seventeen rarely observed V segments, including chromosome 9 orphons, were excluded from the earlier analysis of roughly 580 of the donors. The classifier was reported to diagnose cytomegalovirus status with high specificity and sensitivity in both the original cohort and the validation cohort. According to a later genetic analysis, donors in an Asian-associated ancestry cluster had fewer N-insertions in productive TCRs than the approximately 630-donor mean. V-gene and J-gene trimming of TCR beta chains was associated with a missense DCLRE1C variant in a later genetic analysis, and the association was replicated in an independent cohort. When HLA alleles, especially DR and DQ, strongly co-occurred, attributing TCR associations to individual alleles was difficult. In a later analysis, the rate of TCR association differed among HLA loci, with DRB1 alleles having the most associated TCRs and HLA-C alleles having the fewest. In a later analysis, HLA-associated TCR beta chains were found to be more clonally expanded and to have lower generation probabilities than equally common non-associated chains. A further reported finding was that TCR beta sequences accurately predicted the HLA-A and HLA-B alleles for most subjects in the first cohort.

The protocol used for the library was the immunoSEQ multiplex PCR assay. For the multiplex PCR, a mixture combining 60 forward primers for TCR Vbeta segments and 13 reverse primers for TCR Jbeta segments was used. A multiplex PCR assay on genomic DNA amplified the CDR3 region of rearranged TCR beta genes. The Illumina HiSeq System was used to sequence the amplified TCR beta libraries as 87-base-pair reads. In the paper's pipeline: Across the 700 or so repertoires, a later analysis counted tens of millions of unique TCR beta chains, roughly 11 million of which were shared by at least two donors. Raw reads were error-corrected and collapsed into unique sequences by a nearest-neighbor algorithm in which closely related sequences were merged to remove PCR and sequencing errors. CDR3 sequences were aligned to IMGT reference sequences to assign V, D and J gene segments. For a sequence to be retained, a match of at least six nucleotides to both a V gene segment and a J gene segment was required. A rearrangement was called productive if the CDR3 had no stop codons and remained in frame with V and J, and every other rearrangement was called non-productive. Following IMGT convention, CDR3 was defined as the stretch from the second conserved V-encoded cysteine to the conserved J-encoded phenylalanine. The earlier analysis of 500 to 650 of the donors excluded any sequence lacking an unambiguous match to a single V gene segment. In an earlier analysis of approximately 610 of the donors, V segments were called functional above 56.7% productive rearrangements and were called segregating when the between-donor standard deviation exceeded 5%. A statistical classification framework was built for diagnosing cytomegalovirus status from the catalog of TCR beta chain sequences. V and J gene assignment, in a later analysis, came from comparing TCR nucleotide sequences with IMGT/GENE-DB human TR gene sequences. A later analysis assigned CDR3 sequences and most-parsimonious VDJ recombination scenarios with the TCRdist pipeline. In a later analysis, each TCR beta chain was defined by its CDR3 amino acid sequence together with its V-gene family, and reads lacking a unique V-gene family were excluded. In a later analysis, a few hundred highly shared, low-generation-probability nucleotide sequences were removed to address suspected cross-contamination and a sequencing artifact. For each public chain, a later analysis derived a clonal expansion index from normalized ranks of inferred template counts within each repertoire. Generation probabilities in a later analysis came from a VDJ recombination model fitted to out-of-frame rearrangements, and those results were checked against IGoR. Hypergeometric tests were used in a later analysis to score TCR-TCR, TCR-HLA and TCR-CMV co-occurrence, with a repertoire-size bias correction applied to the TCR pairs. A later analysis estimated false discovery rates by permuting HLA or CMV assignments 20 times. In a later analysis, co-occurring TCRs were grouped with DBSCAN, and TCRdist sequence similarity was added when clustering was performed within HLA-allele-positive subsets. For co-occurrence clustering, repertoires with fewer than 30,000 or more than 120,000 public chains were excluded, along with five repertoires with anomalous nucleotide sharing. In TCRdb, the immuneACCESS table is reduced to in-frame sequences with V and J assigned. These tables do not hold every clone; where another copy was compared, an unresolved V gene accounts for under half, and the others remain unexplained. V, J and clone size were drawn from that table, and D and trimming were deduced from the DNA. This sample gives some 100,000 clones in total; under 90% of them show up just once. Less than 2.5% of the sample is held by the ten biggest clonotypes.

The cohort comprised some 680 healthy bone marrow donors. All cohort members were sampled while nominally healthy, although unrecorded immune exposures were likely present. The donor tested CMV seronegative and was one of the 352 seronegative cohort members. Each donor provided a peripheral blood sample, and peripheral blood mononuclear cells were used for TCR beta sequencing. Genomic DNA extraction from the blood cell samples was performed with the Qiagen DNeasy Blood Extraction Kit. From its cysteine to its phenylalanine, the CDR3 spans 14 amino acids. Only CDR3 DNA is held: 42 bases, read in frame from base 1. V loses 7 bases, J loses 5 bases, and the germline ends lie 19 bases apart. The germline V gene encodes CDR1 SQVTM and CDR2 ANQGSEA.

The V and J segments used are TRBV29-1 and TRBJ2-3; a tentative D call is TRBD2 (5 bases match). The receptor was isolated from a woman in her twenties or thirties in good health and CMV-seronegative. The sequencing input was PBMCs. This receptor carries the CDR3 CSALTRSLEDTQYF. The DNA sequence reads TGCAGCGCACTTACTAGGAGTTTGGAAGATACGCAGTATTTT.